The rows below give T cell receptor beta chains drawn from one sample of a study of cytomegalovirus exposure and HLA in healthy donors. Profiled with immunoSEQ multiplex PCR; TCRdb holds only in-frame clones, not every one. The table records under 200,000 clones, over 80% of them present only once. What was sequenced was PBMCs. Source of these receptors: a male donor in good health and CMV-seronegative. CDR3s include the opening cysteine and the closing phenylalanine or tryptophan. D genes are given only for firm matches. Not every row has a clone size; where given, it reads once, few, many or a size class.

>TRBJ2-1|TRBV5-8|16|.|TRBD2
TGTGCCAGCAGCTTGGACGGACTAGCGGGGGCCAATGAGCAGTTCTTC
CASSLDGLAGANEQFF
>TRBJ1-5|TRBV28|18|few|.
TGTGCCAGCAGTCACTCCCCTGGTCTGGGGGCGGTTGATCAGCCCCAGCATTTT
CASSHSPGLGAVDQPQHF
>TRBJ2-1|TRBV6-1|15|.|TRBD2
TGTGCCAGCAGTCCGACTAGCGGGGGGTTCTCCATCCGGTTCTTC
CASSPTSGGFSIRFF
>TRBJ1-3|TRBV4-2|19|.|.
TGTGCCAGCAGCCGCTCCGAAGGAGCGTCGGGAAGCTCTGGAAACACCATATATTTT
CASSRSEGASGSSGNTIYF
>TRBJ2-1|TRBV11-1|14|once|.
TGTGCCAGCAGCTTAGAGGGGGGGGCTAATGAGCAGTTCTTC
CASSLEGGANEQFF
>TRBJ2-5|TRBV13|15|few|.
TGTGCCAGCAGCTTGGTCGGTAGGAGGGGAGAGACCCAGTACTTC
CASSLVGRRGETQYF
>TRBJ1-2|TRBV5-6|14|.|TRBD1
TGTGCCAGCAGCCCTGGGACAGGGAGTCATGGCTACACCTTC
CASSPGTGSHGYTF
>TRBJ1-2|TRBV6-5|14|.|.
TGTGCCAGCAGTTACTCGGGCGCTGGTTATGGCTACACCTTC
CASSYSGAGYGYTF
>TRBJ1-2|TRBV30|11|.|.
TGTGCCTGGAGTGTATCGAACATCTACACCTTC
CAWSVSNIYTF
>TRBJ1-6|TRBV7-7|13|.|TRBD1
TGTGCCAGCAGCCCGGACAGGGATTCACCCCTCCACTTT
CASSPDRDSPLHF
>TRBJ2-1|TRBV5-1|17|.|TRBD2
TGCGCCAGCAGCAGTTCGGGACTAGCGGGGAACTACAATGAGCAGTTCTTC
CASSSSGLAGNYNEQFF
>TRBJ2-1|TRBV5-4|16|.|TRBD2
TGTGCCAGCAGCCCCCCAGGGACTAGGATCTACAATGAGCAGTTCTTC
CASSPPGTRIYNEQFF
>TRBJ2-2|TRBV6-5|15|once|TRBD2
TGTGCCAGCAGCTTGAGCGGGGGCCACACCGGGGAGCTGTTTTTT
CASSLSGGHTGELFF
>TRBJ1-2|TRBV20-1|11|.|.
TGCAGCCTACAGGGTGCGTATGGCTACACCTTC
CSLQGAYGYTF
>TRBJ1-3|TRBV6-1|13|.|.
TGTGCCAGCAGTGAAGGGCCCGTTGTCACCATATATTTT
CASSEGPVVTIYF
>TRBJ2-3|TRBV15|16|.|.
TGTGCCACCAGCAGAGAAGGGACAAGGATCACAGATACGCAGTATTTT
CATSREGTRITDTQYF
>TRBJ1-3|TRBV7-8|15|.|TRBD1
TGTGCCAGCAGCTTTGGGACAGGGGGCAGAAACACCATATATTTT
CASSFGTGGRNTIYF
>TRBJ2-7|TRBV28|20|.|TRBD2
TGTGCCAGCAGTTCAACCCTGGCTAGCGGGGGGCCATGGATCTCCTACGAGCAGTACTTC
CASSSTLASGGPWISYEQYF
>TRBJ2-6|TRBV7-2|13|.|.
TGTGCCAGAGACAGCTCTGGGGCCAACGTCCTGACTTTC
CARDSSGANVLTF
>TRBJ1-2|TRBV5-1|13|.|.
TGCGCCAGCAGCCCCAACGGGTTCTATGGCTACACCTTC
CASSPNGFYGYTF
>TRBJ1-6|TRBV15|17|.|.
TGTGCCACCAGCAGAGATCGTGGGTTGAGGCCCGATTCACCCCTCCACTTT
CATSRDRGLRPDSPLHF
>TRBJ1-3|TRBV18|15|.|.
TGTGCCAGCTCACCCCAGGCAGGGTCGGGAAACACCATATATTTT
CASSPQAGSGNTIYF
>TRBJ2-7|TRBV30|13|once|.
TGTGCCTCGAAGGTTTCAGGGTCCTACGAGCAGTACTTC
CASKVSGSYEQYF
>TRBJ2-3|TRBV14|16|.|.
TGTGCCAGCAGCCAAGGAATCGGGGGTCCACAGAGTACGCAGTATTTT
CASSQGIGGPQSTQYF
>TRBJ2-7|TRBV7-9|13|.|.
TGTGCCAGCAGCTTAGAAAGGAGCTACGAGCAGTACTTC
CASSLERSYEQYF
>TRBJ1-6|TRBV6-6|14|.|.
TGTGCCAGCAGTCCCGCAGGGTCGCGCTCACCCCTCCACTTT
CASSPAGSRSPLHF
>TRBJ2-2|TRBV5-1|16|once|TRBD1
TGCGCCAGCAGCTCATACAGGGGGCAGGGCACCGGGGAGCTGTTTTTT
CASSSYRGQGTGELFF
>TRBJ1-6|TRBV7-9|16|.|TRBD1
TGTGCCAGCAGCTTAGTCGGGACAGTCTATAATTCACCCCTCCACTTT
CASSLVGTVYNSPLHF
>TRBJ1-6|TRBV6-5|14|few|.
TGTGCCAGCAGGATGACAGACCGAAATTCACCCCTCCACTTT
CASRMTDRNSPLHF
>TRBJ2-1|TRBV7-2|16|.|.
TGTGCCAGCAGCTTAGATGGCGGGGTTGGCTACAATGAGCAGTTCTTC
CASSLDGGVGYNEQFF
>TRBJ2-7|TRBV15|15|.|.
TGTGCCACCAGCAGAGATCGTCTGCTAGCGCTCGAGCAGTACTTC
CATSRDRLLALEQYF
>TRBJ2-7|TRBV10-2|14|.|.
TGCGCCAGCATACAAGCGGGCAAGACCTACGAGCAGTACTTC
CASIQAGKTYEQYF
>TRBJ1-5|TRBV6-5|10|.|.
TGTGCCAGCAGCCCCCCTCCCCAGCATTTT
CASSPPPQHF
>TRBJ2-2|TRBV11-2|15|.|.
TGTGCCAGCAGCTTTAGACAGACGAACACCGGGGAGCTGTTTTTT
CASSFRQTNTGELFF
>TRBJ2-7|TRBV7-9|12|.|.
TGTGCCAGCAGCTCTACCCACTACGAGCAGTACTTC
CASSSTHYEQYF
>TRBJ2-3|TRBV5-1|17|few|TRBD2
TGCGCCAGCAGCTTGGCCGGGGCTCCGGGGGGGCAAGATACGCAGTATTTT
CASSLAGAPGGQDTQYF
>TRBJ1-5|TRBV7-2|15|once|TRBD1
TGTGCCAGCAGCTCCCACAGGGGGCCTGGGGAGCCCCAGCATTTT
CASSSHRGPGEPQHF
>TRBJ2-7|TRBV27|13|.|TRBD1
TGTGCCAGCAGTCGGGGACAGAACTACGAGCAGTACTTC
CASSRGQNYEQYF
>TRBJ1-6|TRBV5-6|18|.|.
TGTGCCAGCAGCTTGGCCTCCGGGACTCACGGCTATAATTCACCCCTCCACTTT
CASSLASGTHGYNSPLHF
>TRBJ1-5|TRBV6-6|16|.|.
TGTGCCAGCAGTTACTCGAGTGGGACGGCCGGGGGGCCCCAGCATTTT
CASSYSSGTAGGPQHF
>TRBJ1-6|TRBV11-2|16|few|TRBD1
TGTGCCAGCAGTCAAGGACAGGGGACATATAATTCACCCCTCCACTTT
CASSQGQGTYNSPLHF
>TRBJ2-5|TRBV7-7|14|few|.
TGTGCCAGCAGCTCGGGTGCCCTTCAAGAGACCCAGTACTTC
CASSSGALQETQYF
>TRBJ1-1|TRBV5-8|15|.|TRBD1
TGTGCCAGCAGCTTTGGACAGGAATTGTCTGATGAAGCTTTCTTT
CASSFGQELSDEAFF
>TRBJ2-5|TRBV4-1|18|.|.
TGCGCCAGCAGCCCCTCCAAGAGGGTCCGTTTAATAGAAGAGACCCAGTACTTC
CASSPSKRVRLIEETQYF
>TRBJ1-4|TRBV7-9|15|few|.
TGTGCCAGCAGCGGTCCGTGGGGACAACTTGGAAAACTGTTTTTT
CASSGPWGQLGKLFF
>TRBJ2-5|TRBV11-2|14|once|.
TGTGCCAGCAGCTCCCGGACAGCCCAAGAGACCCAGTACTTC
CASSSRTAQETQYF
>TRBJ1-4|TRBV5-4|14|.|.
TGTGCCAGCAGCGGAGCCGGAGCAAATGAAAAACTGTTTTTT
CASSGAGANEKLFF
>TRBJ2-1|TRBV5-4|15|once|TRBD1
TGTGCCAGCAGCTTGTCGGGACAGGGCTACAATGAGCAGTTCTTC
CASSLSGQGYNEQFF
>TRBJ1-5|TRBV4-1|15|.|TRBD1
TGCGCCAGCAGCAAGACAGGGGGCGACGGACAGCCCCAGCATTTT
CASSKTGGDGQPQHF
>TRBJ1-2|TRBV6-5|14|.|TRBD1
TGTGCCAGCAGTCCTCAGGACAGGGTGCTTGGCTACACCTTC
CASSPQDRVLGYTF
>TRBJ1-2|TRBV7-2|14|.|.
TGTGCCAGCAGCTTAGGGCAGGGGCGCCCTGGCTACACCTTC
CASSLGQGRPGYTF
>TRBJ1-2|TRBV19|13|.|.
TGTGCCAGTAGTATAAGGGGATCCCGTGGCTACACCTTC
CASSIRGSRGYTF